This T cell receptor beta chain derives from a study of regulatory T cells in long-lasting Graves disease. Study outcomes and limitations: Persistent Graves' patients showed less TCR diversity than newly diagnosed patients showed.

The CDR3 length is 16 residues. The germline V gene has CDR1 MDHEN and CDR2 SYDVKM. Trimming took 2 bases from V and 0 from J, leaving 11 bases between them. CDR3 regions were amplified by Arm-PCR using iRepertoire HTBI primers to build TCR beta libraries. TCRdb ran MiXCR on the multiplex PCR reads and lists one entry per CDR3 protein. The sample yields roughly 360,000 distinct CDR3 sequences, 10% to 15% seen once. This clonotype came up many times. The antigen is not known. Time point denoted: newly diagnosed GD, antithyroid drugs for less than 3 months. The TCR library was prepared using RNA isolated from PBMCs. The data also belong to a second study, concerning T cells in Graves' hyperthyroidism and ophthalmopathy.

This specimen consisted of peripheral blood mononuclear cells (PBMCs), obtained at new diagnosis, from a patient treated with antithyroid drugs. The sequence was obtained from a young woman with Graves disease. The chain has TRBV28 and TRBJ2-4; D could derive from TRBD1 or TRBD2 (5 bases each). The CDR3 region is CASSLRDRIAKNIQYF. DNA of the CDR3: TGTGCCAGCAGTTTAAGGGACCGGATAGCCAAAAACATTCAGTACTTC.